This T cell receptor (beta chain) emerged from a study of T cell changes during pregnancy in multiple sclerosis. Germline CDR1 reads MNHEY; CDR2 reads SMNVEV (reference sequence). The trim removed 1 base at V and 2 bases at J, leaving 3 bases unmatched. The CDR3 is 16 amino acids. Assay: immunoSEQ multiplex PCR; the TCRdb copy retains only in-frame clones and omits some. The data show 45,000 to 60,000 clones, under 95% seen once. The receptor was derived from a female donor with multiple sclerosis, enrolled in a pregnancy study. The sequencing used CD4+ T cells from peripheral blood mononuclear cells, collected in the second trimester of pregnancy. The chain links TRBV27 to TRBJ2-1; TRBD2 matches at 9 bases. CDR3: CASSLLTSGAYNEQFF. The CDR3 region has the DNA TGTGCCAGCAGTTTATTGACTAGCGGCGCCTACAATGAGCAGTTCTTC.